This TCR beta chain was profiled in a study of blood T cell repertoires in COVID-19. Study in general: Acute and convalescent COVID-19 samples came from the United States, Italy and Spain. Nucleic acid was either cDNA or gDNA, and it came from T cells, B-cell-depleted T cells, or PBMCs.

Authors' processing steps: Amplification of reference gene primers provided the estimated nucleated cell counts. The data were produced by immunoSEQ multiplex PCR, yet TCRdb's version contains in-frame clones alone and is incomplete. The DNA was the basis for D and trimming; V, J and clone size are from that table. In the table there are roughly 70,000 clones, 70% to 85% of which are singletons. This CDR3 has 15 residues. Trimming removed 0 bases from V and 1 base from J, with 11 bases in between. Germline V CDR1 and CDR2: SGHKS, YYEKEE (reference sequence). The chain is built from TRBV5-5 and TRBJ2-7, with D possibly being TRBD1 (5 bases). This TCR was sampled from a woman in her fifties or sixties with acute or convalescent COVID-19. Sequencing was carried out using peripheral blood. CDR3 amino acids: CASSLAGSGSYEQYF. CDR3 DNA: TGTGCCAGCAGCTTGGCCGGGTCAGGGTCCTACGAGCAGTACTTC.